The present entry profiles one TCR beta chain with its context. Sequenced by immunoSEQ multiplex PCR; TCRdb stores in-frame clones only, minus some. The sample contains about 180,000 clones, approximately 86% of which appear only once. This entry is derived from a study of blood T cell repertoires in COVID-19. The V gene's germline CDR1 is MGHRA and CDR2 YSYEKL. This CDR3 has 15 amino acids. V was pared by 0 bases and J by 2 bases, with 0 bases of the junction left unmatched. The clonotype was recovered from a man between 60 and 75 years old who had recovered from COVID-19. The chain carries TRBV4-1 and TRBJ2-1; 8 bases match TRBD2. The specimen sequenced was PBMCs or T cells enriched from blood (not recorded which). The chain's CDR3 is CASSQDSGTYNEQFF. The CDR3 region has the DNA TGCGCCAGCAGCCAAGATAGCGGGACCTACAATGAGCAGTTCTTC.